The TCR beta chain under discussion was sequenced for a study of blood T cell repertoires in COVID-19. Study as a whole: T cells, B-cell-depleted T cells, or PBMCs supplied cDNA or gDNA.

The CDR3 contains 15 residues. Germline CDR1 and CDR2: SGHDT and YYEEEE. V lost 5 bases, J lost 4 bases, and 16 bases lay in between. Clones were sequenced by immunoSEQ multiplex PCR, and TCRdb holds only the in-frame ones, with some missing. The data contain about 74,000 clones, around 69% of them singletons. The sample comprised peripheral blood. The receptor was derived from a man aged 65-85 years with active or convalescent COVID-19. The chain employs TRBV5-6 and TRBJ1-5; D ambiguous. The CDR3 sequence is CASSFWSRRNQPQHF. As DNA, the CDR3 is TGTGCCAGCAGTTTCTGGTCCCGTCGGAATCAGCCCCAGCATTTT.